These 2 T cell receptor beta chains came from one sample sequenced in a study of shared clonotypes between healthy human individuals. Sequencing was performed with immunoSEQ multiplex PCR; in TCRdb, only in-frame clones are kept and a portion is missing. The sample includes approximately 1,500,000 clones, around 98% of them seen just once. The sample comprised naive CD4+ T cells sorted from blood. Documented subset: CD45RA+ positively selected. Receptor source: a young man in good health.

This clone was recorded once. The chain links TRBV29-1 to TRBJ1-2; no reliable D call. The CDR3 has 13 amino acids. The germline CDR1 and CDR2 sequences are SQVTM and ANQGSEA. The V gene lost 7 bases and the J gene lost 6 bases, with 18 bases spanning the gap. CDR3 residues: CSARNTGVDGYTF. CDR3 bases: TGCAGCGCTCGCAATACCGGGGTCGATGGCTACACCTTC.

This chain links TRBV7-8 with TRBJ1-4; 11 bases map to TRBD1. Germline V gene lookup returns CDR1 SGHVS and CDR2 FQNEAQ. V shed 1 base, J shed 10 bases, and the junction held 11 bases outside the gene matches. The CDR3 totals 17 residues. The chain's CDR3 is CASSLDLPGTGGGKLFF. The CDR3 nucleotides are TGTGCCAGCAGCTTAGATCTTCCCGGGACAGGGGGGGGAAAACTGTTTTTT. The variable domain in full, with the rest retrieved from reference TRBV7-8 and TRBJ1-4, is GAGVSQSPRYKVAKRGQDVALRCDPISGHVSLFWYQQALGQGPEFLTYFQNEAQLDKSGLPSDRFFAERPEGSVSTLKIQRTQQEDSAVYLCASSLDLPGTGGGKLFFGSGTQLSVL.